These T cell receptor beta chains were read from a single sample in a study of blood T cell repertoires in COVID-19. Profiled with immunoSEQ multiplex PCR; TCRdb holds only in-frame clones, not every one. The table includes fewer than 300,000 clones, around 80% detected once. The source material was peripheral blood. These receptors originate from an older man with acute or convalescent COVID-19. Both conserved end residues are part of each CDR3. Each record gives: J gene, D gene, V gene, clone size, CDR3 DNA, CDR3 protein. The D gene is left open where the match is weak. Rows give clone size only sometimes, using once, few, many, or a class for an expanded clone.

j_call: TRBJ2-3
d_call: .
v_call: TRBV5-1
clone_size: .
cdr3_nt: TGCGCCAGCAGCTTGGAGGAGTATCGAATCGCAGATACGCAGTATTTT
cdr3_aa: CASSLEEYRIADTQYF

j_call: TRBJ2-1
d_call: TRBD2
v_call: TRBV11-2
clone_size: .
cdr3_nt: TGTGCCAGCAGCGGCCTGGGGGGGGGCTACAATGAGCAGTTCTTC
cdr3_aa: CASSGLGGGYNEQFF

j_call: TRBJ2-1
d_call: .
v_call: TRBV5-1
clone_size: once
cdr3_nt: TGCGCCAGCAGCTCTCAAACCGGGTTTGGAGTGCAGTTCTTC
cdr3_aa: CASSSQTGFGVQFF

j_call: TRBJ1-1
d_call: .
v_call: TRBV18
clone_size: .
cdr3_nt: TGTGCCAGCTCCCCCCAGGGAGGCACTGAAGCTTTCTTT
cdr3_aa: CASSPQGGTEAFF

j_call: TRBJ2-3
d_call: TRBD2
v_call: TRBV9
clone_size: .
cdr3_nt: TGTGCCAGCAGCCTCTTTAGCGGGGGCCTCTCCCCCGGCACAGATACGCAGTATTTT
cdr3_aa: CASSLFSGGLSPGTDTQYF

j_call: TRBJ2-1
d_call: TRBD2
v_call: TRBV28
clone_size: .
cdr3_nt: TGTGCCAGCAGTTCGGCCGGGACTAGCTCCTACAATGAGCAGTTCTTC
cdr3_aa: CASSSAGTSSYNEQFF

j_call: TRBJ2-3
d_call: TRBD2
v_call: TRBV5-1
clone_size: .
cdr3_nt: TGCGCCAGCAGCTCAGGACTAGCGGGGGCTAGCACAGATACGCAGTATTTT
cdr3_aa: CASSSGLAGASTDTQYF

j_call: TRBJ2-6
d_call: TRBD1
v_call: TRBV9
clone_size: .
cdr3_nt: TGTGCCAGCAGCGGAAGGACAGGGGTCTCTGGGGCCAACGTCCTGACTTTC
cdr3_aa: CASSGRTGVSGANVLTF

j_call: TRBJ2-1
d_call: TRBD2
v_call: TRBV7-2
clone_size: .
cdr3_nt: TGTGCCAGCAGCCAAGGACTAGCGGGGGATGAGCAGTTCTTC
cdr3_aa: CASSQGLAGDEQFF

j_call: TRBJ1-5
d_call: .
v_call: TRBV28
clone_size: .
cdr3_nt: TGTGCCAGCAGTTTAATGGGAGGCGGGCAGCCCCAGCATTTT
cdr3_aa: CASSLMGGGQPQHF

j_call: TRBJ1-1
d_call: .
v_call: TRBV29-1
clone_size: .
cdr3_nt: TGCAGCGCCCCCACGGGTGCGGGTTTGGACACTGAAGCTTTCTTT
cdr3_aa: CSAPTGAGLDTEAFF

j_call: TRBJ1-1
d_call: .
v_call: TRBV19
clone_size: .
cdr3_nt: TGTGCCAGTAATAAGGGGATGAACACTGAAGCTTTCTTT
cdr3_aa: CASNKGMNTEAFF

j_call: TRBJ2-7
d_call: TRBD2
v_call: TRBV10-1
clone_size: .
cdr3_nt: TGCGCCAGCAGTGAGTCGGTGGGACTAGGGGAATGGGAGCAGTACTTC
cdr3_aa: CASSESVGLGEWEQYF

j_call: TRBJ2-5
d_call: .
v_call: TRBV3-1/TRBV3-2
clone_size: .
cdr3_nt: TGTGCCAGCAGCCTAAGAGGCCCGGAACAAGAGACCCAGTACTTC
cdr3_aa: CASSLRGPEQETQYF

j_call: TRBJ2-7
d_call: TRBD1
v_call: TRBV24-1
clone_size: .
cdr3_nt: TGTGCCACAGGGACAGGGTACGAGCAGTACTTC
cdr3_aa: CATGTGYEQYF

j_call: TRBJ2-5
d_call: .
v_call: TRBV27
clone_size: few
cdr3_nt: TGTGCCAGCAGACAGGGTAGTACGATCCAAGAGACCCAGTACTTC
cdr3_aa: CASRQGSTIQETQYF

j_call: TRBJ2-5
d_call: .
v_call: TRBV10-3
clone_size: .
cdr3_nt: TGTGCCATCAGGGTGGAGAAGCAAGAGACCCAGTACTTC
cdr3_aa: CAIRVEKQETQYF

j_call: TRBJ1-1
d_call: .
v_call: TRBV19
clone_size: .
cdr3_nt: TGTGCCAGTAGTATCCGTGACAGCAACACTGAAGCTTTCTTT
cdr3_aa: CASSIRDSNTEAFF

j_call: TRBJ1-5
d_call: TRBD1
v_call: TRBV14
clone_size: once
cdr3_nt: TGTGCCAGCAGCCAACAACCAGGGGGCAAGTGCTATAGCAATCAGCCCCAGCATTTT
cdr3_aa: CASSQQPGGKCYSNQPQHF

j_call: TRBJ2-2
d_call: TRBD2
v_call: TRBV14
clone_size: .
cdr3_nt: TGTGCCAGCAGCCAACACCTAGCGGGGGGGGAGCTGTTTTTT
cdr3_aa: CASSQHLAGGELFF

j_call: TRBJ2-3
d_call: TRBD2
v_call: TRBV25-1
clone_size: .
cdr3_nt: TGTGCCAGCGGGGGGACTAGCGGGGGAACAGATACGCAGTATTTT
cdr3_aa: CASGGTSGGTDTQYF

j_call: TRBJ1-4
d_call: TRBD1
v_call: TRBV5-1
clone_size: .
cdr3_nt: TGCGCCAGCAGCTTGGCCGGGACAGGGAATGAAAAACTGTTTTTT
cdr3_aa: CASSLAGTGNEKLFF

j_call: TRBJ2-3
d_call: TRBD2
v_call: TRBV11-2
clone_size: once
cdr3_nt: TGTGCCAGCAGCTTCCGGCTAGCGGGAGCCGCAGATACGCAGTATTTT
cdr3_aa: CASSFRLAGAADTQYF

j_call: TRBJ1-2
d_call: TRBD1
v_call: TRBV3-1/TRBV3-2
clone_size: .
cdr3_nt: TGTGCCAGCAGCCCCTTAGACAGGGTATCGAGTGGCTACACCTTC
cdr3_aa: CASSPLDRVSSGYTF

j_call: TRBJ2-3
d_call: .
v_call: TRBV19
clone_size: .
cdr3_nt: TGTGCCAGTAGTATCGATTCGTCAGCAGATACGCAGTATTTT
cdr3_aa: CASSIDSSADTQYF

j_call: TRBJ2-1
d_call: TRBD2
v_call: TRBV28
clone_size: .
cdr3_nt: TGTGCCAGCAGGGGACCTAGCGGGAGCTCCTACAATGAGCAGTTCTTC
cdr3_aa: CASRGPSGSSYNEQFF

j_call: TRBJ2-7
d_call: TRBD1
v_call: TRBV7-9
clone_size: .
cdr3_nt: TGTGCCAGCAGCATCGGACAGGGGGAGGGCGAGCAGTACTTC
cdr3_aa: CASSIGQGEGEQYF

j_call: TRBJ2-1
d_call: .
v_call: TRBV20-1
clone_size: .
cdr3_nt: TGCAGTGCTTACGCAATGGAGCAAGGGTTCTTC
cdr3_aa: CSAYAMEQGFF

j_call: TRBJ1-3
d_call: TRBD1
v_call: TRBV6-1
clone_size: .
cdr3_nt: TGTGCCAGCAGTGCCCAGGGACAGGGGAGCTCTGGAAACACCATATATTTT
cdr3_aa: CASSAQGQGSSGNTIYF

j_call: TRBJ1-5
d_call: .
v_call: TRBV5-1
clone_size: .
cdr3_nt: TGCGCCAGCAGCCCCGGAGGTGGCAATCAGCCCCAGCATTTT
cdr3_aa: CASSPGGGNQPQHF

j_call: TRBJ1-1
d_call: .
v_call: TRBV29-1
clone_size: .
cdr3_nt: TGCAGCGTGCTCTATCGGGAAACTGAAGCTTTCTTT
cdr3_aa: CSVLYRETEAFF

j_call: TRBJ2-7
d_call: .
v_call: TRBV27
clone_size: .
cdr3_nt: TGTGCCAGCAGTTTATCCCCAGAAGTACACTCCTACGAGCAGTACTTC
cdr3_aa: CASSLSPEVHSYEQYF

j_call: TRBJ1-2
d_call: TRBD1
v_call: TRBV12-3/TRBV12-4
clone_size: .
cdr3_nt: TGTGCCAGCAGCGACAGGGCCTATGGCTACACCTTC
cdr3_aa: CASSDRAYGYTF

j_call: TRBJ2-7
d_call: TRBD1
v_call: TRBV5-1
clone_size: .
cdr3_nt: TGCGCCAGCAGCTCGGACAGGGGATTAAGTACCTACGAGCAGTACTTC
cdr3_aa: CASSSDRGLSTYEQYF

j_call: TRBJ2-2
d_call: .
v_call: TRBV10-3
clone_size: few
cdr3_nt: TGTGCCATCAGTGAGTCGGGCAGGGCCGACACCGGGGAGCTGTTTTTT
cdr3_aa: CAISESGRADTGELFF

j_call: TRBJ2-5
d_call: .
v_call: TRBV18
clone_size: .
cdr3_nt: TGTGCCAGCTCAATGGAGTACCAAGAGACCCAGTACTTC
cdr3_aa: CASSMEYQETQYF

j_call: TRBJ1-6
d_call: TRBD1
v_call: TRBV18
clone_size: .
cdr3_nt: TGTGCCAGCTCGCCCGGGACAGGCTATAATTCACCCCTCCACTTT
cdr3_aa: CASSPGTGYNSPLHF

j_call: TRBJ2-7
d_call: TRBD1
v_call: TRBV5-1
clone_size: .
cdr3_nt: TGCGCCAGCCGAACAGGGGGGACCTACGAGCAGTACTTC
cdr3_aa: CASRTGGTYEQYF

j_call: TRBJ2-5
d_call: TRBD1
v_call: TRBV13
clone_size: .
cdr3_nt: TGTGCCAGCAGCTTAGGCCTCGGGACAGTGCAAGAGACCCAGTACTTC
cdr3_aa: CASSLGLGTVQETQYF

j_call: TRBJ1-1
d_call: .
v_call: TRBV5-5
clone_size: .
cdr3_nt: TGTGCCAGCAGCGCGGGAGGAGGGGGGACTGAAGCTTTCTTT
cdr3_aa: CASSAGGGGTEAFF